This T cell receptor beta chain is from a study of T-cell memory formation after mild COVID-19. Remarks on this clonotype: Antigen specificity is unknown.

V was clipped by 3 bases and J by 2 bases, with 16 bases between them. Germline V gene data show CDR1 as SGHVS and CDR2 as FNYEAQ. The CDR3 is 17 residues long. The study's findings and limits: Whether second-wave clones peaking at day 37 were SARS-CoV-2 specific went unconfirmed.

TCRdb re-derived calls from the 5' RACE reads in MiXCR, one entry per CDR3 protein. The table shows about 320,000 distinct CDR3 sequences, with around an eighth occurring only once. The source of this sequence is a man younger than 30 who had mild COVID-19 (a few samples of this study predate the infection). Cell type and time point are not known. The chain is built from TRBV7-6 and TRBJ1-4; TRBD1 is a possible D gene (5 bases). Sequencing was done on a sample of PBMCs or a T cell subset sorted from them (not recorded which). CDR3 protein: CASSFNPDSATNEKLFF. The CDR3 coding sequence is TGTGCCAGCAGCTTTAACCCCGACAGTGCCACTAATGAAAAACTGTTTTTT. The full variable domain, completed using reference TRBV7-6 and TRBJ1-4, is GAGVSQSPRYKVTKRGQDVALRCDPISGHVSLYWYRQALGQGPEFLTYFNYEAQQDKSGLPNDRFSAERPEGSISTLTIQRTEQRDSAMYRCASSFNPDSATNEKLFFGSGTQLSVL.